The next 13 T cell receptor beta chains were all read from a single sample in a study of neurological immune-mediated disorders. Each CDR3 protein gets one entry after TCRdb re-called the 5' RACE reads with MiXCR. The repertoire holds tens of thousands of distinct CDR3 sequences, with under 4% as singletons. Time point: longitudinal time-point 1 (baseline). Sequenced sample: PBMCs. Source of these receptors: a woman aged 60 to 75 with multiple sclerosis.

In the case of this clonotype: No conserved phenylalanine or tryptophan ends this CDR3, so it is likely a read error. CDR3 amino acids: CSVESGGPSYNEQFN. The CDR3 coding sequence is TGCAGCGTTGAATCGGGGGGTCCCTCCTACAATGAGCAGTTCAAC. The chain carries TRBV29-1 and TRBJ2-1; 7 bases are a match to TRBD2. The CDR3 is made up of 15 amino acids. Looked up from germline, CDR1 is SQVTM and CDR2 is ANQGSEA. V dropped 2 bases and J dropped 0; count of bases not matched to a gene: 4.

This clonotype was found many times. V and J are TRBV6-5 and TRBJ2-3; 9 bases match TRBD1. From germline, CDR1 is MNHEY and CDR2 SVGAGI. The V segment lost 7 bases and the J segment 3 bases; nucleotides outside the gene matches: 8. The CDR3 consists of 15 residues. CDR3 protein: CASKASGQGTDTQYF. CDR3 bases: TGTGCCAGCAAGGCTTCGGGACAGGGAACAGATACGCAGTATTTT.

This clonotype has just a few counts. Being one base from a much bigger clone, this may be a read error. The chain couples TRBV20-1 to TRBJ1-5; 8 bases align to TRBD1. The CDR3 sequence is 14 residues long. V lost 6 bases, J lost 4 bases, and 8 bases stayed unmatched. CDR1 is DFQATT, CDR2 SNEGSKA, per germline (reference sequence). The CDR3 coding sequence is TGCAGTGCAGAGACAGGGGCCACGAATCAGCCCCAGCATTTT. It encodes CSAETGATNQPQHF.

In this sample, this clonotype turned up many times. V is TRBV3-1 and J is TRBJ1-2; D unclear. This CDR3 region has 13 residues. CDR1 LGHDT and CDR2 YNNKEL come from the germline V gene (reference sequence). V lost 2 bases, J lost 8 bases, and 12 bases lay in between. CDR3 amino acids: CASSQRSRVGYTF. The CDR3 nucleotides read TGTGCCAGCAGCCAAAGGAGCCGGGTAGGCTACACCTTC.

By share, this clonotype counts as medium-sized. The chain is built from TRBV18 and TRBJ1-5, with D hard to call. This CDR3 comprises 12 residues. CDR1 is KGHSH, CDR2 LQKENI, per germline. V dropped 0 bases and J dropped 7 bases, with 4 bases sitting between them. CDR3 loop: CASSPPGQPQHF. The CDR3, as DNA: TGTGCCAGCTCACCACCTGGCCAGCCCCAGCATTTT.

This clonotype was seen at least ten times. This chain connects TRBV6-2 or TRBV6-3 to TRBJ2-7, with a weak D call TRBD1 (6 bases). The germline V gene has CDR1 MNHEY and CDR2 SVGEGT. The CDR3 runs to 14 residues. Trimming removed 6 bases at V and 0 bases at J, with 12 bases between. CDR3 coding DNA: TGTGCCAGCAGAGAGAACAGGGCCTCCTACGAGCAGTACTTC. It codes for CASRENRASYEQYF.

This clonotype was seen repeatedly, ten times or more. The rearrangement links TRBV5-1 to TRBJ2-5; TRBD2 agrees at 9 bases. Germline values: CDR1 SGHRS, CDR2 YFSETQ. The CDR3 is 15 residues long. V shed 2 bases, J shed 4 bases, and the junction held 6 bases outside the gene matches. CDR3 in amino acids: CASSLRTSERETQYF. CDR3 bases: TGCGCCAGCAGCTTAAGGACTAGCGAAAGAGAGACCCAGTACTTC.

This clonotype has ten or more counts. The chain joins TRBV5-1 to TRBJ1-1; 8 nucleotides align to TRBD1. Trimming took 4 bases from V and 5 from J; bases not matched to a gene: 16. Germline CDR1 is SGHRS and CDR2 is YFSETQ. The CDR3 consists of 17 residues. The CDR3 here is CASSTGQGGAGKTEAFF. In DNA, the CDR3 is TGCGCCAGCAGCACCGGACAGGGAGGGGCTGGAAAAACTGAAGCTTTCTTT.

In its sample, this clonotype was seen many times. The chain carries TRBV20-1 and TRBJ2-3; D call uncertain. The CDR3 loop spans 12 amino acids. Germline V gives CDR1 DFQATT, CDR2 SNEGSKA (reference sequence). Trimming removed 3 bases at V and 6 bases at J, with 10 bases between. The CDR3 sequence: CSARAQLDTQYF. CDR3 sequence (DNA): TGCAGTGCTAGGGCCCAACTGGATACGCAGTATTTT.

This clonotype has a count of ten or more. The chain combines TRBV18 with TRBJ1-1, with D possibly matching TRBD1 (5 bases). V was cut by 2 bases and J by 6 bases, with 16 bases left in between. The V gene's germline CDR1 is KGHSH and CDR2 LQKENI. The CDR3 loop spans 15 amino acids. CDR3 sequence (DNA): TGTGCCAGCTCACCATCTGGGGGAGGGAATCCTGAAGCTTTCTTT. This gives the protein CASSPSGGGNPEAFF.

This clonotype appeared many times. The CDR3 loop is CSARDRVKDTEAFF. CDR3 sequence (DNA): TGCAGTGCGCGGGACAGGGTTAAGGACACTGAAGCTTTCTTT. The rearrangement links TRBV20-1 to TRBJ1-1; 9 bases are shared with TRBD1. Trimming at V came to 6 bases and at J to 3 bases, leaving 8 bases not matched to a gene. The CDR3 spans 14 residues. In germline, CDR1 is DFQATT, CDR2 SNEGSKA (reference sequence).

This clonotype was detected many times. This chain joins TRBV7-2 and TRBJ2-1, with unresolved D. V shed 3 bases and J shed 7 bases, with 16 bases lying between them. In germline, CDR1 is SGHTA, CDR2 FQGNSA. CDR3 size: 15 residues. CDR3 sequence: CASSLTGPGWNEQFF. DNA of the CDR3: TGTGCCAGCAGCTTGACGGGTCCCGGTTGGAATGAGCAGTTCTTC.

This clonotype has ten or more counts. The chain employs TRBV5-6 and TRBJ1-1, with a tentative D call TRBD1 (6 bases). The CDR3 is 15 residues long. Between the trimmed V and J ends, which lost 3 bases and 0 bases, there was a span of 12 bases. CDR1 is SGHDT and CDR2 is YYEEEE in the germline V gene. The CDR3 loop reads CASSSLDSMNTEAFF. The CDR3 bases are TGTGCCAGCAGCTCCCTGGACAGTATGAACACTGAAGCTTTCTTT.